The 27 T cell receptor beta chains given below trace back to one sample, sequenced in a study of T cell repertoires in cytomegalovirus infection. One entry per CDR3 protein results from TCRdb running MiXCR on the reads. This table has more than 250,000 distinct CDR3 sequences, approximately 15% appearing once. Sequencing was done on a sample of PBMCs. The receptors stem from a human donor in good health (CMV status not recorded). Some clones in this sample may be carry-over from other donors' samples.

This clonotype was detected ten times or more. The V gene is TRBV7-6, the J gene TRBJ1-5, with 8 bases aligning to TRBD1. V gave up 1 base and J gave up 5 bases; unmatched junction bases: 7. CDR3 length: 16 amino acids. Germline values: CDR1 SGHVS, CDR2 FNYEAQ. CDR3 protein: CASSLGARGLHQPQHF. CDR3 DNA sequence: TGTGCCAGCAGCTTAGGTGCCAGGGGGCTTCATCAGCCCCAGCATTTT.

This clonotype came up many times. This chain uses TRBV7-2 with TRBJ2-1, with 10 bases aligning to TRBD2. Germline CDR1 reads SGHTA; CDR2 reads FQGNSA. The V and J ends lost 1 base and 4 bases, in that order; junction bases with no gene match: 7. This CDR3 region has 17 residues. CDR3 residues: CASSLESRTSGYNEQFF. The CDR3 DNA is TGTGCCAGCAGCTTAGAGTCCCGGACTAGCGGATACAATGAGCAGTTCTTC. Variable domain in full (rest from reference TRBV7-2 and TRBJ2-1): GAGVSQSPSNKVTEKGKDVELRCDPISGHTALYWYRQSLGQGLEFLIYFQGNSAPDKSGLPSDRFSAERTGGSVSTLTIQRTQQEDSAVYLCASSLESRTSGYNEQFFGPGTRLTVL.

This clonotype was picked up a small number of times. The chain has TRBV5-4 and TRBJ2-7, with a tentative D call TRBD2 (5 bases). This CDR3 has 15 amino acids. Trimming took 2 bases from V and 2 from J, leaving 14 bases between them. Germline CDR1 and CDR2: SGHNT and YYREEE (reference sequence). CDR3 sequence reads: CASSLGGSAPYEQYF. In DNA, the CDR3 is TGTGCCAGCAGCTTAGGAGGATCAGCGCCCTACGAGCAGTACTTC.

This clonotype has ten or more counts. This chain links TRBV7-2 with TRBJ2-2, with no clear D. The CDR3 has 14 amino acids. Germline V gene data show CDR1 as SGHTA and CDR2 as FQGNSA. Trimming left V 3 bases short and J 4 bases short, with 9 bases between. The CDR3 loop is CASSFQTGTGELFF. CDR3 nucleotide sequence: TGTGCCAGCAGCTTCCAGACGGGCACCGGGGAGCTGTTTTTT.

This clonotype came up many times. This chain links TRBV12-3 or TRBV12-4 with TRBJ2-5; no clear D. Trimming took off 4 bases at V and 3 bases at J, with 6 bases between the two ends. The CDR3 is 12 residues long. The CDR3 coding sequence is TGTGCCAGCAGTTCGGCTAAAGAGACCCAGTACTTC. Its translation is CASSSAKETQYF.

With respect to this clonotype: A much larger clone differs from this one at a single base, so this may be a read error. The CDR3 DNA follows: TGTGCCAGCACCAATACAGGGTCTGAAGCTTTCTTT. Its protein is CASTNTGSEAFF. V usage is TRBV12-3 or TRBV12-4 and J usage is TRBJ1-1; TRBD1 is a possible D gene (6 bases). The CDR3 spans 12 residues. The V gene lost 7 bases and the J gene lost 6 bases, with 12 bases spanning the gap.

As to this clonotype: This sequence may be a read error, since a much larger clone differs from it by one base. The rearrangement links TRBV7-6 to TRBJ1-4, with TRBD1 as a possible D gene (5 bases). V lost 3 bases and J lost 8, with 19 bases in between. Germline lookup yields CDR1 SGHVS and CDR2 FNYEAQ. This CDR3 region has 16 residues. CDR3 amino acids: CASSLDPARGGEKLFF. In DNA, the CDR3 is TGTGCCAGCAGCTTGGACCCTGCGAGGGGTGGAGAAAAACTGTTTTTT.

This clonotype has only a few counts. The chain couples TRBV20-1 to TRBJ2-1; D possibly corresponds to TRBD2 (5 bases). Germline V gives CDR1 DFQATT, CDR2 SNEGSKA (reference sequence). The germline V and J ends were trimmed by 5 bases and 8 bases, with 16 bases remaining between them. The CDR3 runs 13 residues. The CDR3 DNA reads TGCAGTGCTCGATCAGGACTGGGAGATGAGCAGTTCTTC. It specifies CSARSGLGDEQFF.

CDR3 sequence reads: CASSELATDNEQFF. The CDR3 region has the DNA TGTGCCAGCAGTGAACTAGCGACCGACAATGAGCAGTTCTTC. V gene TRBV28 combines with J gene TRBJ2-1; TRBD2 matches 7 bases. This CDR3 has 14 residues. Germline CDR1 MDHEN, CDR2 SYDVKM. V trimming: 5 bases; J trimming: 5 bases; junction bases outside the gene matches: 6.

This clonotype was recorded a few times. This chain connects TRBV29-1 to TRBJ2-1, with D perhaps assigned TRBD1 or TRBD2 (5 bases each). V gave up 6 bases and J gave up 2 bases, with 14 bases separating them. The CDR3 has 14 residues. Germline V gene data show CDR1 as SQVTM and CDR2 as ANQGSEA. The CDR3 is CSVGDGITYNEQFF. For the CDR3, the DNA is TGCAGCGTCGGGGACGGGATTACCTACAATGAGCAGTTCTTC.

This clonotype was observed many times. The rearrangement links TRBV7-6 to TRBJ2-3; a weak D match, TRBD2 (6 bases). Germline loops: CDR1 SGHVS, CDR2 FNYEAQ. CDR3 length equals 16 residues. With 1 base removed from V and 2 bases from J, the gap between germline ends came to 13 bases. CDR3 coding DNA: TGTGCCAGCAGCTTAGACCGGGGCGGGACCACAGATACGCAGTATTTT. Residues: CASSLDRGGTTDTQYF.

This sequence joins TRBV6-1 and TRBJ2-2; 9 bases line up with TRBD1. V gave up 6 bases and J gave up 7 bases; unmatched junction bases: 9. CDR3 length: 15 residues. Germline values: CDR1 MNHNS, CDR2 SASEGT. CDR3 DNA: TGTGCCAGCAGCCCAGGACAGGGGTCGGTCGGGGAGCTGTTTTTT. Protein product: CASSPGQGSVGELFF.

The sample holds a few counts of this clonotype. The V call is TRBV7-9, the J call TRBJ2-7; 9 bases agree with TRBD2. Germline V gene lookup returns CDR1 SEHNR and CDR2 FQNEAQ (reference sequence). The CDR3 extends over 14 amino acids. V lost 6 bases, J lost 7 bases, and 10 bases stayed unmatched. CDR3 sequence: CASSPTSGSSEQYF. The CDR3 DNA is TGTGCCAGCAGTCCCACTAGCGGGTCTTCGGAGCAGTACTTC.

The chain carries TRBV28 and TRBJ2-5; D is possibly TRBD1 (5 bases). The V gene's germline CDR1 is MDHEN and CDR2 SYDVKM. The CDR3 is made up of 14 amino acids. Trimming took 5 bases from V and 1 from J, leaving 11 bases between them. The CDR3 reads CASSRDSSQETQYF. In nucleotides, the CDR3 is TGTGCCAGCAGTCGCGACAGCTCCCAAGAGACCCAGTACTTC.

A few counts support this clonotype. V is TRBV25-1 and J is TRBJ2-5, with D possibly being TRBD2 (6 bases). Per the germline V gene, CDR1 is MGHDK and CDR2 is SYGVNS. Trimming took off 5 bases at V and 2 bases at J, with 12 bases between the two ends. CDR3 length equals 14 residues. Here the CDR3 reads CASSMAGTQETQYF. CDR3 nucleotides: TGTGCCAGCAGTATGGCAGGGACTCAAGAGACCCAGTACTTC.

The table lists this clonotype with many counts. J is TRBJ2-7 and V is TRBV11-3; no firm D call. The CDR3 has 15 residues. Germline V gene sequence: CDR1 SGHNT, CDR2 YENEEA. Trimming left V 0 bases short and J 7 bases short, with 16 bases between. The CDR3 nucleotides are TGTGCCAGCAGCTTAGATCATGCCCCCCTCTGGGAGCAGTACTTC. Translated, it gives CASSLDHAPLWEQYF.

The V and J genes are TRBV7-2 and TRBJ1-1; D remains unclear. CDR3 length: 14 amino acids. Trimming shortened V by 5 bases and J by 0 bases, and 10 bases separated the two germline ends. Germline-derived CDR1 and CDR2 are SGHTA and FQGNSA. This chain's CDR3 is CASSPYLVNTEAFF. For the CDR3, the DNA is TGTGCCAGCAGCCCATACCTAGTGAACACTGAAGCTTTCTTT.

This clonotype was seen a few times. The chain carries TRBV6-4 and TRBJ2-1; 7 bases align to TRBD2. Trimming took 2 bases from V and 2 from J; bases not matched to a gene: 6. The CDR3 loop spans 16 amino acids. Germline V gene lookup returns CDR1 MRHNA and CDR2 SNTAGT. CDR3: CASSDGRGTPYNEQFF. CDR3 sequence (DNA): TGTGCCAGCAGTGACGGGAGGGGTACCCCCTACAATGAGCAGTTCTTC.

This clonotype was recorded many times. The chain uses TRBV7-6 and TRBJ2-1, with TRBD1 as a possible D gene (6 bases). The CDR3 spans 15 residues. Germline values: CDR1 SGHVS, CDR2 FNYEAQ. Trimming pared 5 bases from V and 3 bases from J, leaving 14 bases between. The DNA of the CDR3 is TGTGCCAGCAGCCCAGGGGTGGTTTTCTACAATGAGCAGTTCTTC. Its translation is CASSPGVVFYNEQFF.

Only a few counts were recorded for this clonotype. This chain joins TRBV3-1 and TRBJ2-1; TRBD2 agrees at 7 bases. Germline CDR1 LGHDT, CDR2 YNNKEL (reference sequence). Trimming at V came to 0 bases and at J to 10 bases, leaving 6 bases not matched to a gene. The CDR3 loop spans 14 amino acids. CDR3 sequence reads: CASSQEGTTPEQFF. DNA of the CDR3: TGTGCCAGCAGCCAAGAGGGGACTACCCCCGAGCAGTTCTTC.

Regarding this clonotype: Its ends do not fully match the called genes, so a read error is possible. V and J are TRBV7-9 and TRBJ1-1, with no clear D. CDR1 SEHNR and CDR2 FQNEAQ come from the germline V gene (reference sequence). The CDR3 spans 16 residues. CDR3: CASSRLLRTVNAEAFF. In DNA, the CDR3 is TGTGCCAGCAGCCGCCTCTTACGAACAGTGAACGCTGAAGCTTTCTTT.

This clonotype was recorded many times. The chain is built from TRBV28 and TRBJ2-6; TRBD1 is a possible D gene (6 bases). Per germline, CDR1 MDHEN and CDR2 SYDVKM. V gave up 7 bases and J gave up 0 bases, with 19 bases separating them. The CDR3 has 18 residues. The CDR3: CASNPRGSSSSGANVLTF. The CDR3 coding sequence is TGTGCCAGCAACCCCAGGGGCAGTTCCTCCTCTGGGGCCAACGTCCTGACTTTC.

As concerns this clonotype: This could be a read error, since a much larger clone is one nucleotide away. The V call is TRBV7-2, the J call TRBJ2-1, with D tentatively TRBD2 (6 bases). The CDR3 length is 17 residues. Germline loops: CDR1 SGHTA, CDR2 FQGNSA. The V and J ends lost 0 bases and 5 bases respectively, with 17 bases between them. CDR3 amino acids: CASSLAATSRSDNEQFF. CDR3 DNA sequence: TGTGCCAGCAGCTTAGCGGCCACTAGCCGGAGCGACAATGAGCAGTTCTTC.

V and J are TRBV3-1 and TRBJ2-1; D possibly corresponds to TRBD2 (5 bases). Trimming left V 4 bases short and J 2 bases short, with 15 bases between. The CDR3 consists of 16 residues. Germline-derived CDR1 and CDR2 are LGHDT and YNNKEL (reference sequence). CDR3 nucleotide sequence: TGTGCCAGCAGCCGAGGTGGACTGACCCCCTACAATGAGCAGTTCTTC. It specifies CASSRGGLTPYNEQFF.

The chain combines TRBV20-1 with TRBJ2-3; no definite D call. Trimming stripped 0 bases from V and 5 bases from J, with 9 bases between. The germline gives CDR1 DFQATT, CDR2 SNEGSKA (reference sequence). The CDR3 runs to 13 residues. The CDR3, as DNA: TGCAGTGCTAGAGATCCCCCAGGAGATACGCAGTATTTT. Translated, it gives CSARDPPGDTQYF.

The CDR3 loop reads CASSRTGGDTEAFF. The CDR3 DNA sequence: TGTGCCAGCAGTCGGACAGGGGGCGACACTGAAGCTTTCTTT. V is TRBV7-9 and J is TRBJ1-1; 11 positions agree with TRBD1. The trim removed 6 bases at V and 3 bases at J, leaving 3 bases unmatched. The CDR3 covers 14 residues. CDR1 is SEHNR and CDR2 is FQNEAQ in the germline V gene (reference sequence). Using reference TRBV7-9 and TRBJ1-1 for the parts outside the CDR3, the full variable domain is DTGVSQNPRHKITKRGQNVTFRCDPISEHNRLYWYRQTLGQGPEFLTYFQNEAQLEKSRLLSDRFSAERPKGSFSTLEIQRTEQGDSAMYLCASSRTGGDTEAFFGQGTRLTVV.

The chain joins TRBV20-1 to TRBJ1-4; D is uncertain. The germline V gene encodes CDR1 DFQATT and CDR2 SNEGSKA (reference sequence). V gave up 3 bases and J gave up 4 bases, with 12 bases separating them. The CDR3 consists of 14 residues. The CDR3 bases are TGCAGTGCTAGTGGGTATATCGGTAATGAAAAACTGTTTTTT. It translates to CSASGYIGNEKLFF.